Given below is one T cell receptor (beta chain) in context. Its antigen remains unidentified. Libraries were prepared by immunoSEQ multiplex PCR; TCRdb keeps only in-frame clonotypes and omits some of them. The top ten hold approximately 4% of the sample, which has 150,000 to 200,000 clones, 90% to 95% seen once. This entry comes from a study of T cell responses to AZD1222 COVID-19 vaccine. Study-wide results and limits: With dominance at 160-218 and 743-854, vaccine-associated CD4 TCRs spanned spike. Clonal diversity may have been underestimated, and the donors were mostly white British, with more females than males.

Germline V gene sequence: CDR1 SQVTM, CDR2 ANQGSEA. This CDR3 has 13 amino acids. V shed 6 bases and J 2 bases; nucleotides not matched to a gene: 4. The specimen was peripheral blood, collected on day 0 of AZD1222 vaccination. This clonotype was sampled from an adult in good health. The chain combines TRBV29-1 with TRBJ1-1; 9 bases map to TRBD1. The CDR3 DNA reads TGCAGCGTCGGACAGGGGCCTAACACTGAAGCTTTCTTT. It yields the protein CSVGQGPNTEAFF.